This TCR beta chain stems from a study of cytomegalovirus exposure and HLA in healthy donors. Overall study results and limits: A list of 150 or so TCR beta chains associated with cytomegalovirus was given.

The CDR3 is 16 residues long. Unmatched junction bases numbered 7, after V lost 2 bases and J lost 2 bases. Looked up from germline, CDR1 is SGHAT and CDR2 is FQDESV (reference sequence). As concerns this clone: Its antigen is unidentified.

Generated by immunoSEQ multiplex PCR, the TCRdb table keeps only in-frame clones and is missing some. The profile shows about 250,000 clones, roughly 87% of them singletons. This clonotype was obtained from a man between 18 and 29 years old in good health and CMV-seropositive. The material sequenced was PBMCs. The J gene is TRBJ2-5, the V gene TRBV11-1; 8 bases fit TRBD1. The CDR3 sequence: CASSLTGQVRQETQYF. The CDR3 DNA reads TGTGCCAGCAGCTTAACGGGACAGGTCCGACAAGAGACCCAGTACTTC.